This TCR beta chain was sequenced in a study of shared clonotypes between healthy human individuals. Study-level results: Among donors, clonotype sharing was expected to be affected by sequencing depth. Naive subsets typically showed greater estimated richness than memory subsets. Sampling covered nothing but blood. Tissue TCR repertoires likely differ from those found in blood.

The naive CD8 fraction comprised CD45RO-negative cells positively selected for CCR7 and excluded terminally differentiated effector memory CD45RA+ cells. V was pared by 1 base and J by 2 bases, with 5 bases between. Per germline, CDR1 SGHDN and CDR2 FVKESK. The CDR3 consists of 13 residues. Comments on this clone: The antigen is undetermined. Other DNA sequences in this specimen translate into the identical CDR3.

Every subset had its genomic DNA shared out evenly among several immunoSEQ plates. The assay was immunoSEQ multiplex PCR, and TCRdb's table has in-frame clones only and misses some. The profile shows around 1,900,000 clones, around 93% of them singletons. The chain combines TRBV14 with TRBJ1-2; the D is unclear. The sequencing input was naive CD8+ T cells from PBMCs. This receptor was obtained from a man aged 18 to 30 in good health. Some clones in this sample may be carry-over from other donors' samples. CDR3 sequence: CASSQGVNYGYTF. The CDR3 DNA is TGTGCCAGCAGCCAAGGAGTAAACTATGGCTACACCTTC. The variable domain in full, completed from reference TRBV14 and TRBJ1-2, reads EAGVTQFPSHSVIEKGQTVTLRCDPISGHDNLYWYRRVMGKEIKFLLHFVKESKQDESGMPNNRFLAERTGGTYSTLKVQPAELEDSGVYFCASSQGVNYGYTFGSGTRLTVV.